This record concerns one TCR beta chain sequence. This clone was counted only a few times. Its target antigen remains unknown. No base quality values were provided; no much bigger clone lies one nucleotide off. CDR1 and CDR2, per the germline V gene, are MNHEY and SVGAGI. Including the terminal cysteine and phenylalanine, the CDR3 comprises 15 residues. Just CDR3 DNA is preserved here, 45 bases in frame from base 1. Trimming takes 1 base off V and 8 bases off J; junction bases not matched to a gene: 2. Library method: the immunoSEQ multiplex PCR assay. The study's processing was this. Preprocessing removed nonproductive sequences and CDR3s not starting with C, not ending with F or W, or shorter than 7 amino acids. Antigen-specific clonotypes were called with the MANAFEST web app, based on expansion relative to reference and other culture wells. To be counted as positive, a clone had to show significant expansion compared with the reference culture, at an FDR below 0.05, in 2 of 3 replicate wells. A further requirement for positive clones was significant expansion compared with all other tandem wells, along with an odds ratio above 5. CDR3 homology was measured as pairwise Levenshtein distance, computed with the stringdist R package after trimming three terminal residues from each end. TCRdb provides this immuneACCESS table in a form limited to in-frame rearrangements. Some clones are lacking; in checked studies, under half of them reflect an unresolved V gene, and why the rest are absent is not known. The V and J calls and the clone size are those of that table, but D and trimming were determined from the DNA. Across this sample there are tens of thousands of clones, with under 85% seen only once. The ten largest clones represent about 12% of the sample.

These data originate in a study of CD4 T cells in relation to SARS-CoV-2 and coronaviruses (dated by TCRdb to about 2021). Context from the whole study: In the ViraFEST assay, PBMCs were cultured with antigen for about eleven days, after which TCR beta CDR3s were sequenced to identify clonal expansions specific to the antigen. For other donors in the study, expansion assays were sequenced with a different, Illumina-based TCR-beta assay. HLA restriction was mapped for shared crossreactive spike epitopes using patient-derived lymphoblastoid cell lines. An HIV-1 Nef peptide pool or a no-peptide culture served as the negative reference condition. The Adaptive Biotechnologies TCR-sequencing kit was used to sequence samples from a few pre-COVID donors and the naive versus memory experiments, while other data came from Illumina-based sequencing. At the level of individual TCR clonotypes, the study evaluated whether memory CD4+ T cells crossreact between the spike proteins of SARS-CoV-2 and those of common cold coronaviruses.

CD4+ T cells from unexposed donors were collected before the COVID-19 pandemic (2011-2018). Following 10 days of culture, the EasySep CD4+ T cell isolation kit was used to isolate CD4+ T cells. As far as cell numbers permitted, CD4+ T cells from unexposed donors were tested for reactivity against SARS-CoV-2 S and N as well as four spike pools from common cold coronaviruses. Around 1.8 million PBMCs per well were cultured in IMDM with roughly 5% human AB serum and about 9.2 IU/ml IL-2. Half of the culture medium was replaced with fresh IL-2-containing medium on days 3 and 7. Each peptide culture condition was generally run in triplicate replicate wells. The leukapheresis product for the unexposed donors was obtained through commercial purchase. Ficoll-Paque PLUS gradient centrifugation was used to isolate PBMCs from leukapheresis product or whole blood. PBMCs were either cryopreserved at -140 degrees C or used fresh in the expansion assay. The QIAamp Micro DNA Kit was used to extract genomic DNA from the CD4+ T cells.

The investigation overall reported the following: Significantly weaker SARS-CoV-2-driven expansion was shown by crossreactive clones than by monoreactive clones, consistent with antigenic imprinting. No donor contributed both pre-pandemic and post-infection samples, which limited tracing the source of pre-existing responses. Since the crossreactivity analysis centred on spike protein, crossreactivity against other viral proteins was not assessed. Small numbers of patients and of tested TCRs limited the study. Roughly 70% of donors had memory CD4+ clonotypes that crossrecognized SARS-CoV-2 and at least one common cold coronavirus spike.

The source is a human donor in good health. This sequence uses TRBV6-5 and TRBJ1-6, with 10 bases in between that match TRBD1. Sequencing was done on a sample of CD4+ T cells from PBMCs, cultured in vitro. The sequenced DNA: TGTGCCAGCAGTTACTTTGGGACAGGGGATTCACCCCTCCACTTT. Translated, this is CASSYFGTGDSPLHF.